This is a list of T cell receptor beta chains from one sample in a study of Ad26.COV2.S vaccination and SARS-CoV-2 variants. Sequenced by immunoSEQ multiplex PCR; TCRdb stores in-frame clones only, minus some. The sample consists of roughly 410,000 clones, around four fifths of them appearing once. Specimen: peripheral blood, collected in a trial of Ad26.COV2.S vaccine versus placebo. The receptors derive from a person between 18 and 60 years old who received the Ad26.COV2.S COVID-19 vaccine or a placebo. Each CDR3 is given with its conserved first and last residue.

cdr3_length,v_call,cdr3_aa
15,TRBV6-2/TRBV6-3,CASSQDRVVAQPQHF
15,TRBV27,CASSLNRASGNTIYF
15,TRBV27,CASSFSTASYYGYTF
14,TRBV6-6,CASSYVQGVGEQYF
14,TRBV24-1,CATSDSTGQETQYF
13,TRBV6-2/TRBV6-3,CASSFTGFHEQYF
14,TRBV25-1,CASSTYLGEPEAFF
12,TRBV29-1,CSVTLDTGELFF
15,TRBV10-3,CAISDSGGMNTEAFF
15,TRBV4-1,CASSQGLAISYEQYF
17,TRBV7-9,CASSSLTGGNSGNTIYF
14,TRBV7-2,CASSFSRGTDTQYF
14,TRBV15,CATSPTGTGGGYTF
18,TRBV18,CASSPPNPRTRAGNTIYF
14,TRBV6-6,CASSYSRLENTIYF
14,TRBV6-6,CASSWERGVNEQFF
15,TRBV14,CASSQVAGNNSPLHF
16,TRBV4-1,CASSHIGRLAKNIQYF
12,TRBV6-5,CASTERGNTIYF
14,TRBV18,CASSFRVENTEAFF
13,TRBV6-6,CASSPGTGASQYF
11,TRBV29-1,CSVEWGHEQFF
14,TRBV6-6,CASTNANFYNEQFF
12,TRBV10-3,CAIKDSTDTQYF
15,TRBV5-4,CASSRMTGGNNEQFF
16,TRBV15,CATSRGFGGVQETQYF
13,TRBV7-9,CASTPEVPNEQFF
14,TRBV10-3,CAISEGPSNQPQHF
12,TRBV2,CASSEARETQYF
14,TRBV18,CASSGNEMNTEAFF
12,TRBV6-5,CASSYGGQGAFF
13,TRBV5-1,CASSLGSSYEQYF
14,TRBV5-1,CASSFQGRNEKLFF
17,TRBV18,CASSPGTGASSGNTIYF
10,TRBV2,CARRGYGYTF